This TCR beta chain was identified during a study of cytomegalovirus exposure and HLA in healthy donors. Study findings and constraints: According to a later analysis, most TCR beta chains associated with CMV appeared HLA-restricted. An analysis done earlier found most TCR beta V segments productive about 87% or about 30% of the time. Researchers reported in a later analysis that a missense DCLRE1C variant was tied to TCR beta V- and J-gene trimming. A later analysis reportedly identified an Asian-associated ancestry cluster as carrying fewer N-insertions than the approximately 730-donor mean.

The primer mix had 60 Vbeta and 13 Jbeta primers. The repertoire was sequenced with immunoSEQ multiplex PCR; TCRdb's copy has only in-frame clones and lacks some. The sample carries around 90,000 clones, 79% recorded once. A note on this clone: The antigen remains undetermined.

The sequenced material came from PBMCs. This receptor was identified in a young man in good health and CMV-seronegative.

The CDR3 region is CASSTSGGGTYEQYF. CDR3 in DNA: TGTGCCAGCAGCACTTCGGGGGGAGGAACCTACGAGCAGTACTTC. The rearrangement uses TRBV11-3 and TRBJ2-7; 7 bases align to TRBD2. There are 15 residues in the CDR3. Trimming removed 5 bases from V and 2 bases from J; junction bases left unmatched: 9. CDR1 is SGHNT and CDR2 is YENEEA in the germline V gene.